Below are 7 T cell receptor beta chains sequenced from a single sample in a study of blood T cell repertoires in COVID-19. TCRdb's table, derived via immunoSEQ multiplex PCR, lists solely in-frame clones and lacks some. The table shows roughly 170,000 clones, with roughly 90% occurring only once. Input material: peripheral blood. Source of these receptors: a man aged 70 or older with active or convalescent COVID-19.

V usage is TRBV3-1 (or the pseudogene TRBV3-2) and J usage is TRBJ2-5, with TRBD2 as a possible D gene (6 bases). The V gene lost 1 base and the J gene lost 5 bases, with 17 bases spanning the gap. CDR3 length: 16 amino acids. Germline V gives CDR1 LGHDT, CDR2 YNNKEL (reference sequence). CDR3 DNA: TGTGCCAGCAGCCAAGGGGGATCGGGAGTGGCTGAGACCCAGTACTTC. This encodes CASSQGGSGVAETQYF.

V and J are TRBV5-1 and TRBJ2-5; a possible D gene is TRBD1 (5 bases). Between the trimmed V and J ends, which lost 0 bases and 4 bases, there was a span of 10 bases. This CDR3 is 14 amino acids long. The germline CDR1 and CDR2 sequences are SGHRS and YFSETQ. The CDR3 loop is CASSLAQGLETQYF. The CDR3 DNA reads TGCGCCAGCAGCTTGGCCCAGGGCTTAGAGACCCAGTACTTC.

The rearrangement uses TRBV5-5 and TRBJ2-3; 11 bases are shared with TRBD2. After removal of 5 bases from V and 2 bases from J, the junction contained 4 bases not matched to a gene. The CDR3 consists of 15 residues. Germline-derived CDR1 and CDR2 are SGHKS and YYEKEE (reference sequence). The CDR3 nucleotides are TGTGCCAGCAGACGACTAGCGGGGAACACAGATACGCAGTATTTT. It specifies CASRRLAGNTDTQYF.

In the case of this clone: The junction and the germline gene differ at one end; a read error may be behind it. J is TRBJ2-3 and V is TRBV7-7; D is ambiguous. CDR3 length: 14 residues. Looked up from germline, CDR1 is SSHAT and CDR2 is FNYEAQ (reference sequence). The CDR3 spells CASSLTGGTDTQYF. CDR3 coding DNA: TGTGCTAGCAGCCTTACCGGTGGCACAGATACGCAGTATTTT.

The V call is TRBV2, the J call TRBJ1-5, with 7 bases fitting TRBD1. Germline lookup yields CDR1 SNHLY and CDR2 FYNNEI. V trimming: 11 bases; J trimming: 0 bases; junction bases outside the gene matches: 10. This CDR3 is 15 amino acids long. The CDR3 sequence is CAGSGQRNSNQPQHF. The CDR3 DNA reads TGTGCCGGCTCGGGACAGAGAAATAGCAATCAGCCCCAGCATTTT.

This clone was found a few times. V gene TRBV6-5 combines with J gene TRBJ2-7, with D unresolved. Looked up from germline, CDR1 is MNHEY and CDR2 is SVGAGI. V dropped 7 bases and J dropped 4 bases, with 20 bases sitting between them. The CDR3 is made up of 15 amino acids. CDR3 residues: CASTYSIATSYEQYF. CDR3 nucleotides: TGTGCCAGCACCTACTCTATTGCAACATCGTACGAGCAGTACTTC.

The chain recombines TRBV3-1 (or the pseudogene TRBV3-2) with TRBJ2-5; no clear D gene. V lost 7 bases, J lost 1 base, and 16 bases lay in between. Germline loops: CDR1 LGHDT, CDR2 YNNKEL (reference sequence). This CDR3 spans 15 amino acids. CDR3 bases: TGTGCCAGCAATAGTGGGCAGGTGGGCCAAGAGACCCAGTACTTC. As protein: CASNSGQVGQETQYF.